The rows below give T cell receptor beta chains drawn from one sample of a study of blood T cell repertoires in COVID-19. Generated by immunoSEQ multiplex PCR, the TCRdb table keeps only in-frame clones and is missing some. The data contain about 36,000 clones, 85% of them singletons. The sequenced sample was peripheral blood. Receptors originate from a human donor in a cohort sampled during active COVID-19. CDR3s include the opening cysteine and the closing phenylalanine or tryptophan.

CASSQPGTSYGYTF TRBV28
CASSLAGAGSAYEQYF TRBV7-2
CASTWGDMAGNTIYF TRBV28
CASSPRDRGNTEAFF TRBV6-5
CASSRPLYGYTF TRBV6-2/TRBV6-3
CASSQLIRRGYTF TRBV4-3
CASSVGGIRGDTQYF TRBV9
CASRREPYEQYF TRBV7-9
CASSLETGGIGEQYF TRBV27
CASSVSGSKQDNEQFF TRBV9
CALKGQSTDTQYF TRBV6-4
CASSLEVGRGYGYTF TRBV7-2
CASSLVIPGQGEKLFF TRBV7-8
CASSLGAAGPTEAFF TRBV7-9
CASSPLQGSYNEQFF TRBV18
CASSPRDRNEKLFF TRBV27
CASSWDRVNYGYTF TRBV6-2/TRBV6-3
CASEITDHGYTF TRBV28